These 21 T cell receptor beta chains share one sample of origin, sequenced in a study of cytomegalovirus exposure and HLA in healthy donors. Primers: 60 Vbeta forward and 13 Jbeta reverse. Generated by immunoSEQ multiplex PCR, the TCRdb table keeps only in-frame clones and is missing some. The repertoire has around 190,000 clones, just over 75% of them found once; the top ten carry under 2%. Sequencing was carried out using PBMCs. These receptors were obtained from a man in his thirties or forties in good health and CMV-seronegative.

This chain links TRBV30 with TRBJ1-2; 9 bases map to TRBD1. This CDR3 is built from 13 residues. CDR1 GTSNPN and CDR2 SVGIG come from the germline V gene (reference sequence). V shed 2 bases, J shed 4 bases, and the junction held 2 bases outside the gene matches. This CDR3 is CAWSTGQGYGYTF. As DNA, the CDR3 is TGTGCCTGGAGTACGGGACAGGGCTATGGCTACACCTTC.

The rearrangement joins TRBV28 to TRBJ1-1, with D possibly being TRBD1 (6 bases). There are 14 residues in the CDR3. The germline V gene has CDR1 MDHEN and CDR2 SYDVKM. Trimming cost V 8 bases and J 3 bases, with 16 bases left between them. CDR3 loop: CASENGGGHTEAFF. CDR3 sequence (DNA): TGTGCCAGCGAAAATGGGGGGGGGCACACTGAAGCTTTCTTT. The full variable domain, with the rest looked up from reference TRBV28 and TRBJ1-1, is DVKVTQSSRYLVKRTGEKVFLECVQDMDHENMFWYRQDPGLGLRLIYFSYDVKMKEKGDIPEGYSVSREKKERFSLILESASTNQTSMYLCASENGGGHTEAFFGQGTRLTVV.

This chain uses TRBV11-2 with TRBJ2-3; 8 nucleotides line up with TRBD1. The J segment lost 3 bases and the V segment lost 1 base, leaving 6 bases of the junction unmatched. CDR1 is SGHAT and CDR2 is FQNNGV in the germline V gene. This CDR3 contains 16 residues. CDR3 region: CASSLAPGGWTDTQYF. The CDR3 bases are TGTGCCAGCAGCTTAGCCCCAGGGGGCTGGACAGATACGCAGTATTTT.

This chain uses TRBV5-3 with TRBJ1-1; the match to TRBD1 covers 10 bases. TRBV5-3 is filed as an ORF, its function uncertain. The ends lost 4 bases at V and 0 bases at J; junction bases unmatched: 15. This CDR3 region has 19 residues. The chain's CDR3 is CARSTTGGAPTTMNTEAFF. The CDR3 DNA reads TGTGCCAGAAGCACGACAGGGGGCGCCCCGACTACCATGAACACTGAAGCTTTCTTT.

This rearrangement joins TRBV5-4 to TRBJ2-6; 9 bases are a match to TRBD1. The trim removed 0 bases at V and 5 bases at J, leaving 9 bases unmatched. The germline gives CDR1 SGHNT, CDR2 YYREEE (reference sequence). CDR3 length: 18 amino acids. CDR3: CASSLGGRGTGRANVLTF. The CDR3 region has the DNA TGTGCCAGCAGCTTGGGGGGACGTGGGACAGGGAGGGCCAACGTCCTGACTTTC.

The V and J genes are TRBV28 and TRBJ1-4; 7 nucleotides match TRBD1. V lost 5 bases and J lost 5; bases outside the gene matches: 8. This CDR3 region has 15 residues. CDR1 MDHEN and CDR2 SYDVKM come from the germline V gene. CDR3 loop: CASSPMGQLNEKLFF. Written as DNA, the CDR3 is TGTGCCAGCAGTCCGATGGGACAGCTAAATGAAAAACTGTTTTTT. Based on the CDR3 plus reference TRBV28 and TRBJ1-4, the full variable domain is DVKVTQSSRYLVKRTGEKVFLECVQDMDHENMFWYRQDPGLGLRLIYFSYDVKMKEKGDIPEGYSVSREKKERFSLILESASTNQTSMYLCASSPMGQLNEKLFFGSGTQLSVL.

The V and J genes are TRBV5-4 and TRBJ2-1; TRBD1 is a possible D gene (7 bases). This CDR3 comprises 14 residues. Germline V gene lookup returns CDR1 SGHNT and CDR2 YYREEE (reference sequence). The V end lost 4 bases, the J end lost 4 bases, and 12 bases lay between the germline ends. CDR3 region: CASSDQGGYNEQFF. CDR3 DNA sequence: TGTGCCAGCAGCGACCAGGGGGGATACAATGAGCAGTTCTTC.

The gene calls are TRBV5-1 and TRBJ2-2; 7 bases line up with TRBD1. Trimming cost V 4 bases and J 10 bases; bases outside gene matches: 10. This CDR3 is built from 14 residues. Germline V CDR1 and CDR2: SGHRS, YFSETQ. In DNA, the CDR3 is TGCGCCAGCAGCGGGGACCGACAGGGCGAGGAGCTGTTTTTT. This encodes CASSGDRQGEELFF.

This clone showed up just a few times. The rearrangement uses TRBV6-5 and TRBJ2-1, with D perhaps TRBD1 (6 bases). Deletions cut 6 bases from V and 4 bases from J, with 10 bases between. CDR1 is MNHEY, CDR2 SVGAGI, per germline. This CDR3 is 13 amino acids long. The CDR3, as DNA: TGTGCCAGCAGAGACAGGCTATACAATGAGCAGTTCTTC. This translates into CASRDRLYNEQFF.

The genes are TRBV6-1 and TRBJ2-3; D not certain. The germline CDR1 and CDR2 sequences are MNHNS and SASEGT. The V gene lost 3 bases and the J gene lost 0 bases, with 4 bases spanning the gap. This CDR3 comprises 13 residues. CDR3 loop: CASSDGSTDTQYF. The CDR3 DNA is TGTGCCAGCAGTGACGGGAGCACAGATACGCAGTATTTT.

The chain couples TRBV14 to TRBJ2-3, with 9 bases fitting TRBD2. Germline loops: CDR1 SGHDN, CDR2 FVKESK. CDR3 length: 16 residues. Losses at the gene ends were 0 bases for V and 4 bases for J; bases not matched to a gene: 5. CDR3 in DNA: TGTGCCAGCAGCCAAGAATATAGCGGGAGCTCAGATACGCAGTATTTT. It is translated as CASSQEYSGSSDTQYF.

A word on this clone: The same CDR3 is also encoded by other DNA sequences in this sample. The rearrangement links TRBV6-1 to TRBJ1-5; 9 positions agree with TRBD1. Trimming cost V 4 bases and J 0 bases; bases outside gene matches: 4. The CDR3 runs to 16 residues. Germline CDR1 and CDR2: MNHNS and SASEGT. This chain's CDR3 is CASSVGQGNSNQPQHF. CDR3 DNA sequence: TGTGCCAGCAGTGTTGGACAGGGGAATAGCAATCAGCCCCAGCATTTT.

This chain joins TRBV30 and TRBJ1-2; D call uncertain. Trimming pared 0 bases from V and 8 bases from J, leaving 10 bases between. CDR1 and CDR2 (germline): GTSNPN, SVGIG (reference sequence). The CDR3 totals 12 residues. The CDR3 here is CAWSVPGSGYTF. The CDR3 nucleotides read TGTGCCTGGAGTGTCCCCGGGAGCGGCTACACCTTC.

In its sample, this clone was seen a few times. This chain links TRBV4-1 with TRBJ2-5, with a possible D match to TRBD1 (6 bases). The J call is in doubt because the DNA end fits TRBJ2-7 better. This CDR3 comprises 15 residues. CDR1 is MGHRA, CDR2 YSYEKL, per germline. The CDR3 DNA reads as TGCGCCAGCAGCCAAGATGACAGGCGAACCTACGAGCAGTACTTC. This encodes CASSQDDRRTYEQYF.

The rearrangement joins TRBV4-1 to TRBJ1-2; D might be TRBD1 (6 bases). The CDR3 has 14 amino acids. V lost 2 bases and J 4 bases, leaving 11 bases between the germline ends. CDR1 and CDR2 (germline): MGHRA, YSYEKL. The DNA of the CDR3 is TGCGCCAGCAGCCAACGGGGGGCAAGCTATGGCTACACCTTC. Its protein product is CASSQRGASYGYTF.

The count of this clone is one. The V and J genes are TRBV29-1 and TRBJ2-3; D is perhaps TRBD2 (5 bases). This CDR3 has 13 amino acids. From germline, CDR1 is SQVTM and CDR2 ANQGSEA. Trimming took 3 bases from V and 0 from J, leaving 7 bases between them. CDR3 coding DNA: TGCAGCGTTGACAGGACTAGCACAGATACGCAGTATTTT. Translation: CSVDRTSTDTQYF.

The CDR3 loop is CASSYERSYNEQFF. DNA of the CDR3: TGTGCCAGCAGCTACGAGAGGTCCTACAATGAGCAGTTCTTC. V usage is TRBV11-2 and J usage is TRBJ2-1, with D unresolved. V was trimmed by 4 bases and J by 1 base, leaving 8 bases between them. This CDR3 has 14 residues. CDR1 SGHAT and CDR2 FQNNGV come from the germline V gene.

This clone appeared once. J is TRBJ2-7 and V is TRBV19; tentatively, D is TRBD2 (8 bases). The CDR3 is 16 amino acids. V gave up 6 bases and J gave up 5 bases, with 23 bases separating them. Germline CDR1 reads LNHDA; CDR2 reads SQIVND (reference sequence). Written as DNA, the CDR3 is TGTGCCAGTAGCCACCTGACGGGACTAGGGGGCCACGAGCAGTACTTC. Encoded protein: CASSHLTGLGGHEQYF.

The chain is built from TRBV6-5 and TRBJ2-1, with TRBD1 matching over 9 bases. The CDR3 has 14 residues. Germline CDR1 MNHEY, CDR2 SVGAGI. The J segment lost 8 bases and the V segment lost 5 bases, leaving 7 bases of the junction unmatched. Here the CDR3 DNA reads TGTGCCAGCAGTAAGGGACAGGGAGGGCATGAGCAGTTCTTC. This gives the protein CASSKGQGGHEQFF.

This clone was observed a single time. The CDR3 loop is CASSLGGGRQETQYF. The CDR3 DNA reads TGTGCCAGCAGCTTAGGGGGCGGGAGACAAGAGACCCAGTACTTC. This sequence joins TRBV7-7 and TRBJ2-5, with TRBD2 matching over 7 bases. This CDR3 spans 15 amino acids. The ends lost 1 base at V and 2 bases at J; junction bases unmatched: 4. CDR1 and CDR2 (germline): SSHAT, FNYEAQ (reference sequence).

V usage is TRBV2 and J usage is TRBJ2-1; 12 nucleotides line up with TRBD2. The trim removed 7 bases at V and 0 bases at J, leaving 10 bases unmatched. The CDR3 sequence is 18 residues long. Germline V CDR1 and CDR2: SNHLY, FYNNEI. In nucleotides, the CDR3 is TGTGCCAGCATCCCCCACCCGGGACTAGCGGGCTCCTACAATGAGCAGTTCTTC. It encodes CASIPHPGLAGSYNEQFF.